This TCR beta chain was found in a study of CXCR3-negative and CXCR3-positive naive CD8 T cells. The TRB cDNA libraries were prepared by 5' RACE with UMI labels. TCRdb reworked the 5' RACE reads into one entry per CDR3 protein, no DNA. The sample includes approximately 100,000 distinct CDR3 sequences. About this clonotype: Its antigen is not known.

Per the germline V gene, CDR1 is SGHDN and CDR2 is FVKESK. The CDR3 runs 15 residues. Using triplicate sorts, 250,000 to 350,000 cells were collected each time from every CD8+ T cell subset. CD45RO-CCR7+CD27+CD95- was the phenotype of naive CD8+ T cells. Study-wide results and caveats: Higher TRB CDR3 hydrophobicity marked CXCR3-positive naive cells relative to CXCR3-negative naive cells. Much lower diversity was found in memory CD8+ cells, while both naive subsets had comparably high diversity. Cryopreserved PBMCs had partly decreased CXCR3 expression; fresh PBMCs were used in most assays.

This sequence was found in a human donor in good health. Some clones in this sample may be carry-over from other donors' samples. The chain has TRBV14 and TRBJ2-3; TCRdb returns TRBD2, unconfirmable since there is no DNA. Sequences were obtained from naive CXCR3+ CD8+ T cells from blood. The subset denotes: CD45RO-CCR7+CD27+CD95- naive CD8+ T cells expressing CXCR3 (TNR3+). This CDR3 is CASSQGGASTDTQYF.